Listed below are T cell receptor beta chains from one sample, sequenced in a study of T cells in localized non-small cell lung cancer. Clones were sequenced by immunoSEQ multiplex PCR, and TCRdb holds only the in-frame ones, with some missing. The sample comprises about 4,500 clones, 30% of which are singletons, and about 7.9% rests with the top ten. Sequencing was performed on lung tumor tissue, taken before any cancer treatment. These receptor sequences come from a male donor older than 55 with stage I lung adenocarcinoma. Each CDR3 is given with its conserved first and last residue. D genes are given only for firm matches. A clone size is listed for some rows: how often the clone was seen (once, few, many), or a class if it is expanded.

J gene: TRBJ2-1; clone size: few; V gene: TRBV9; D gene: NA; CDR3 length: 15; CDR3 protein: CASSETRGFYNEQFF; CDR3 DNA: TGTGCCAGCAGTGAGACAAGGGGATTTTACAATGAGCAGTTCTTC
J gene: TRBJ2-1; clone size: medium-sized; V gene: TRBV15; D gene: NA; CDR3 length: 16; CDR3 protein: CATSRGGEGWANEQFF; CDR3 DNA: TGTGCCACCAGCAGAGGAGGAGAAGGTTGGGCCAATGAGCAGTTCTTC
J gene: TRBJ1-1; clone size: NA; V gene: TRBV4-1; D gene: NA; CDR3 length: 12; CDR3 protein: CASSPGNTEAFF; CDR3 DNA: TGCGCCAGCAGCCCGGGGAACACTGAAGCTTTCTTT
J gene: TRBJ2-3; clone size: NA; V gene: TRBV11-3; D gene: NA; CDR3 length: 16; CDR3 protein: CASSGWGSDGTDTQYF; CDR3 DNA: TGTGCCAGCAGCGGGTGGGGGAGTGACGGCACAGATACGCAGTATTTT
J gene: TRBJ2-1; clone size: few; V gene: TRBV18; D gene: NA; CDR3 length: 16; CDR3 protein: CASSPSRGAAYNEQFF; CDR3 DNA: TGTGCCAGCTCACCAAGTCGGGGGGCTGCCTACAATGAGCAGTTCTTC
J gene: TRBJ2-7; clone size: few; V gene: TRBV11-3; D gene: TRBD2; CDR3 length: 16; CDR3 protein: CASSPGVRGTGYEQYF; CDR3 DNA: TGTGCCAGCAGCCCGGGGGTGCGGGGGACCGGCTACGAGCAGTACTTC
J gene: TRBJ2-1; clone size: few; V gene: TRBV6-8; D gene: NA; CDR3 length: 12; CDR3 protein: CASSPRGDEQFF; CDR3 DNA: TGTGCCAGCAGCCCGAGGGGGGATGAGCAGTTCTTC
J gene: TRBJ2-3; clone size: NA; V gene: TRBV5-1; D gene: TRBD2; CDR3 length: 17; CDR3 protein: CASSLAPSGGVTDTQYF; CDR3 DNA: TGCGCCAGCAGCTTGGCCCCTAGCGGGGGGGTCACAGATACGCAGTATTTT
J gene: TRBJ2-2; clone size: few; V gene: TRBV11-3; D gene: NA; CDR3 length: 15; CDR3 protein: CASSLNRQNTGELFF; CDR3 DNA: TGTGCCAGCAGCTTGAACAGACAGAACACCGGGGAGCTGTTTTTT
J gene: TRBJ2-5; clone size: NA; V gene: TRBV1; D gene: NA; CDR3 length: 17; CDR3 protein: CTSSQERKWGQEETQYF; CDR3 DNA: TGCACCAGCAGCCAAGAAAGGAAATGGGGGCAGGAAGAGACCCAGTACTTC
J gene: TRBJ2-7; clone size: NA; V gene: TRBV25-1; D gene: NA; CDR3 length: 14; CDR3 protein: CASSESDGPYEQYF; CDR3 DNA: TGTGCCAGCAGTGAATCCGACGGACCCTACGAGCAGTACTTC
J gene: TRBJ1-1; clone size: few; V gene: TRBV19; D gene: NA; CDR3 length: 13; CDR3 protein: CASSILGGTEAFF; CDR3 DNA: TGTGCCAGTAGTATCCTAGGGGGCACTGAAGCTTTCTTT
J gene: TRBJ2-1; clone size: NA; V gene: TRBV23-1; D gene: NA; CDR3 length: 15; CDR3 protein: CASSQEFSGDNEQFF; CDR3 DNA: TGCGCCAGCAGCCAAGAATTTTCGGGAGACAATGAGCAGTTCTTC
J gene: TRBJ1-2; clone size: NA; V gene: TRBV11-3; D gene: TRBD1; CDR3 length: 16; CDR3 protein: CASSLDPGQGGYGYTF; CDR3 DNA: TGTGCCAGCAGCTTAGATCCGGGACAGGGAGGCTATGGCTACACCTTC
J gene: TRBJ1-1; clone size: medium-sized; V gene: TRBV12-5; D gene: NA; CDR3 length: 13; CDR3 protein: CASLPGVGTEAFF; CDR3 DNA: TGTGCTAGTCTCCCGGGGGTGGGCACTGAAGCTTTCTTT
J gene: TRBJ2-6; clone size: few; V gene: TRBV11-3; D gene: NA; CDR3 length: 15; CDR3 protein: CASSSPGLGANVLTF; CDR3 DNA: TGTGCCAGCAGCTCCCCGGGGCTGGGGGCCAACGTCCTGACTTTC
J gene: TRBJ1-2; clone size: NA; V gene: TRBV5-1; D gene: NA; CDR3 length: 16; CDR3 protein: CASSLSGTSDGYGYTF; CDR3 DNA: TGCGCCAGCAGCTTGTCAGGGACGTCGGACGGTTATGGCTACACCTTC
J gene: TRBJ1-6; clone size: few; V gene: TRBV11-3; D gene: NA; CDR3 length: 14; CDR3 protein: CASTPGTTNSPLHF; CDR3 DNA: TGTGCCAGCACCCCGGGGACAACTAATTCACCCCTCCACTTT
J gene: TRBJ2-2; clone size: NA; V gene: TRBV7-1; D gene: NA; CDR3 length: 14; CDR3 protein: CASSSMTGTGELFF; CDR3 DNA: TGTGCCAGCAGCTCTATGACTGGGACCGGGGAGCTGTTTTTT
J gene: TRBJ1-1; clone size: NA; V gene: TRBV19; D gene: NA; CDR3 length: 16; CDR3 protein: CASSIRFLGLNTEAFF; CDR3 DNA: TGTGCCAGTAGTATCCGGTTTCTGGGCCTGAACACTGAAGCTTTCTTT